Listed below are T cell receptor beta chains from one sample, sequenced in a study of T cells in Graves' hyperthyroidism and ophthalmopathy. TCRdb called the multiplex PCR reads again in MiXCR, with one record for every CDR3 protein. The table records about 290,000 distinct CDR3 sequences, 10% to 15% of them present only once. The sequenced sample consisted of blood. The receptors stem from a woman in her thirties with Graves' hyperthyroidism that later progressed to Graves' ophthalmopathy. Both conserved end residues are trimmed from each CDR3. A clone size is listed for some rows: how often the clone was seen (once, few, many), or a class if it is expanded.

many	TRBV12-3/TRBV12-4	TRBJ2-2	ASSFRSGSFAGELF
NA	TRBV19	TRBJ1-2	ASSIGLTGKKGYT
many	TRBV10-3	TRBJ1-5	AISESRGRGNSNQPQH
many	TRBV20-1	TRBJ2-1	SAKISGRSHGNEQF
NA	TRBV4-3	TRBJ2-2	ASSQDVLAAGTGELF
many	TRBV12-3/TRBV12-4	TRBJ2-5	ATGVAIQETQY
many	TRBV12-3/TRBV12-4	TRBJ1-5	ASSLFSGQPQH
many	TRBV27	TRBJ2-7	ASSLFGGPYEQY
many	TRBV6-1	TRBJ2-5	ASSYLLAALQETQY
NA	TRBV7-2	TRBJ2-5	ASSTSGTGHMRETQY
NA	TRBV29-1	TRBJ2-1	SVDLVSGRSSYNEQF
many	TRBV6-2/TRBV6-3	TRBJ2-7	ASRDSLRYEQY
NA	TRBV7-3	TRBJ2-1	ASRESGSFGEQF
few	TRBV27	TRBJ2-7	ASSPPNRGIYEQY
many	TRBV10-3	TRBJ2-3	AISESRRDTDTQY
few	TRBV27	TRBJ1-3	ASRPSRGGQGSGNTIY
many	TRBV19	TRBJ2-1	ASSGLAGHNKNEQF
NA	TRBV28	TRBJ2-7	ASSLYNFRDRDTGYEQY
many	TRBV6-1	TRBJ2-1	ASRGTSGSYNEQF
few	TRBV5-5	TRBJ2-3	ASSTIAGGYTGTQY
many	TRBV10-3	TRBJ1-1	AASRGQMNTEAF